The present T cell receptor (beta chain) was sequenced within a study of blood T cell repertoires in COVID-19. The table came from immunoSEQ multiplex PCR; TCRdb's copy has only in-frame clones and leaves some out. The sample has 200,000 to 250,000 clones, roughly 88% seen once. This CDR3 is built from 17 residues. Germline trimming cut 2 bases from V and 0 bases from J; bases unmatched to any gene: 5. The V gene's germline CDR1 is SGHNT and CDR2 YENEEA. A note on this clone: This same CDR3 is encoded by further DNA sequences in the sample.

The TCR comes from a woman in her forties or fifties with acute COVID-19. The sequenced sample consisted of PBMCs or T cells enriched from blood (not recorded which). The J gene is TRBJ2-1, the V gene TRBV11-3; 9 positions agree with TRBD2. The CDR3 is CASSLSGRSSSYNEQFF. In DNA, the CDR3 is TGTGCCAGCAGCTTAAGCGGGAGGTCGAGCTCCTACAATGAGCAGTTCTTC.